Each of the 16 T cell receptor beta chains below was sequenced from the same sample in a study of blood T cell repertoires in COVID-19 (dated by TCRdb to 2020 to 2021). Library method: the immunoSEQ multiplex PCR assay. TCRdb took over this immuneACCESS table, retaining in-frame rearrangements with V and J assigned. Such tables are incomplete; in checked studies, under half of the missing clones stem from an unresolved V gene, and the remainder is unexplained. The sample table shows some 64,000 clones, and about four fifths are seen once. The ten largest clonotypes hold approximately 16% of the sample. Sequenced input: peripheral blood. The source is a man in his 60s with COVID-19, enrolled during active disease.

V is TRBV18 and J is TRBJ2-5, with TRBD2 matching 8 bases. Unmatched junction bases numbered 9, after V lost 0 bases and J lost 9 bases. This CDR3 spans 15 amino acids. Germline assignment: CDR1 KGHSH and CDR2 LQKENI. Here the CDR3 DNA reads TGTGCCAGCTCACCACCGGAACTAGCGGTGGTGGCCCAGTACTTC. Translation gives CASSPPELAVVAQYF.

J is TRBJ2-3 and V is TRBV5-1; TRBD2 matches at 14 bases. CDR3 length: 17 amino acids. The trim removed 2 bases at V and 4 bases at J, leaving 6 bases unmatched. The germline V gene has CDR1 SGHRS and CDR2 YFSETQ. The CDR3 bases are TGCGCCAGCAGCTTAGGACTAGCGGGAGGTATCGCAGATACGCAGTATTTT. Translation gives CASSLGLAGGIADTQYF.

The rearrangement joins TRBV12-5 to TRBJ1-5, with 7 positions matching TRBD1. From germline, CDR1 is LGHNT and CDR2 FRNRAP. The CDR3 contains 14 residues. The V gene end was trimmed by 1 base and the J gene end by 9 bases; junction bases not matched to a gene: 6. The CDR3 DNA reads TGTGCTAGTGGTTTGGGGACAGGAGGTCGGCCCCAGCATTTT. Amino acids: CASGLGTGGRPQHF.

V and J are TRBV12-3 or TRBV12-4 and TRBJ1-4; 7 bases are shared with TRBD1. V dropped 7 bases and J dropped 4; count of bases not matched to a gene: 3. The CDR3 has 13 amino acids. CDR3 loop: CASIRQGNEKLFF. DNA of the CDR3: TGTGCCAGCATCCGACAGGGTAATGAAAAACTGTTTTTT.

This chain joins TRBV7-9 and TRBJ2-2; 9 bases align to TRBD2. The V gene's germline CDR1 is SEHNR and CDR2 FQNEAQ (reference sequence). The V gene end was trimmed by 6 bases and the J gene end by 4 bases; junction bases not matched to a gene: 15. This CDR3 has 18 amino acids. The CDR3 bases are TGTGCCAGCAGACTGCTAGCGGGACCTCACCGGGGCACCGGGGAGCTGTTTTTT. It is translated as CASRLLAGPHRGTGELFF.

The chain combines TRBV28 with TRBJ1-2; TRBD1 is a possible D gene (6 bases). The V and J ends lost 5 bases and 5 bases respectively, with 6 bases between them. The CDR3 consists of 11 residues. The V gene's germline CDR1 is MDHEN and CDR2 SYDVKM. For the CDR3, the DNA is TGTGCCAGCAGTAGGGGGTATGGCTACACCTTC. Translated, it gives CASSRGYGYTF.

This clone was seen a handful of times. V and J are TRBV21-1 and TRBJ1-5; TRBD1, the table's D call, lacks a check against the DNA. TRBV21-1 counts as a pseudogene. CDR3 length: 17 amino acids. The CDR3 nucleotides are TGTGCCAGCAGCCCGGGACAGGGGGCGCCCGGGGTCCAGCCCCAGCATTTT. This codes for CASSPGQGAPGVQPQHF.

The chain carries TRBV2 and TRBJ1-1; TRBD1 aligns across 7 bases. Germline V lookup: CDR1 SNHLY, CDR2 FYNNEI. The CDR3 consists of 16 residues. V trimming: 7 bases; J trimming: 0 bases; junction bases outside the gene matches: 11. DNA for the CDR3: TGTGCCAGCAATTTAATCGGGACAGCTATGAACACTGAAGCTTTCTTT. Residues: CASNLIGTAMNTEAFF.

The gene calls are TRBV18 and TRBJ1-5, with 9 bases identical to TRBD1. CDR3 length: 15 residues. Germline lookup yields CDR1 KGHSH and CDR2 LQKENI. V shed 4 bases and J 4 bases; nucleotides not matched to a gene: 5. Written as DNA, the CDR3 is TGTGCCAGCTCACAAGGGACAGGGAAAAATCAGCCCCAGCATTTT. This sequence encodes CASSQGTGKNQPQHF. The variable domain in full, completed from reference TRBV18 and TRBJ1-5, reads NAGVMQNPRHLVRRRGQEARLRCSPMKGHSHVYWYRQLPEEGLKFMVYLQKENIIDESGMPKERFSAEFPKEGPSILRIQQVVRGDSAAYFCASSQGTGKNQPQHFGDGTRLSIL.

The CDR3 is CASSITGVEDTQYF. The CDR3 bases are TGTGCCAGTAGTATCACAGGGGTGGAAGATACGCAGTATTTT. The genes are TRBV19 and TRBJ2-3, with 7 positions matching TRBD1. V was pared by 3 bases and J by 5 bases, with 5 bases of the junction left unmatched. Per germline, CDR1 LNHDA and CDR2 SQIVND (reference sequence). The CDR3 length is 14 residues.

V and J are TRBV20-1 and TRBJ1-6; 7 bases map to TRBD1. Germline V lookup: CDR1 DFQATT, CDR2 SNEGSKA (reference sequence). The CDR3 has 16 amino acids. V lost 3 bases to trimming and J lost 7 bases; unmatched junction nucleotides: 12. In DNA form, the CDR3 reads TGCAGTGCTAGTCCCTCGGCCGGCAGGGGGAATTCACCCCTCCACTTT. This gives the protein CSASPSAGRGNSPLHF.

V usage is TRBV6-5 and J usage is TRBJ2-4; possible D gene TRBD2, 6 bases. Germline V gene lookup returns CDR1 MNHEY and CDR2 SVGAGI. Between the trimmed V and J ends, which lost 6 bases and 1 base, there was a span of 10 bases. CDR3 length: 14 residues. The CDR3 loop is CASRAAGAKNIQYF. DNA for the CDR3: TGTGCCAGCAGGGCGGCGGGGGCCAAAAACATTCAGTACTTC.

This chain uses TRBV3-1 (or the pseudogene TRBV3-2) with TRBJ1-3, with D maybe TRBD1 (6 bases). Trimming took off 5 bases at V and 0 bases at J, with 14 bases between the two ends. Germline values: CDR1 LGHDT, CDR2 YNNKEL (reference sequence). The CDR3 is 16 amino acids. The CDR3 sequence: CASSFPRDTSGNTIYF. The CDR3 nucleotides are TGTGCCAGCAGCTTCCCACGGGACACCTCTGGAAACACCATATATTTT.

The chain joins TRBV6-5 to TRBJ2-1; TRBD1 is a possible D gene (6 bases). Germline lookup yields CDR1 MNHEY and CDR2 SVGAGI. This CDR3 is 15 amino acids long. V was pared by 6 bases and J by 1 base, with 13 bases between. CDR3 coding DNA: TGTGCCAGCAGCCGACAGGTAACGTCCTACAATGAGCAGTTCTTC. It codes for CASSRQVTSYNEQFF.

The chain links TRBV6-6 to TRBJ1-5; weak D call: TRBD1 (6 bases). Trimming shortened V by 5 bases and J by 4 bases, and 24 bases separated the two germline ends. This CDR3 has 18 amino acids. Germline V CDR1 and CDR2: MNHNY, SVGAGI (reference sequence). The CDR3, as DNA: TGTGCCAGCAGTCTAATGGGCCGTTTGGGGGCTTGGAATCAGCCCCAGCATTTT. Translated, it gives CASSLMGRLGAWNQPQHF.

The chain couples TRBV9 to TRBJ1-2, with D maybe TRBD1 (5 bases). CDR1 and CDR2 from the germline V gene are SGDLS and YYNGEE. V shed 3 bases and J shed 7 bases, with 16 bases lying between them. CDR3 size: 14 residues. CDR3 sequence reads: CASSAERGGSGYTF. Here the CDR3 DNA reads TGTGCCAGCAGCGCCGAGAGGGGAGGGAGTGGCTACACCTTC.